Detailed here is one TCR beta chain. The record originates from a study of T cells in Graves' hyperthyroidism and ophthalmopathy. V shed 5 bases and J shed 0 bases, with 16 bases lying between them. Germline V gene sequence: CDR1 MNHEY, CDR2 SVGEGT. The CDR3 is made up of 16 amino acids. What was amplified from RNA transcripts were TCR beta CDR3 regions. A set of HTBI primers served as the primers for a first-round RT-PCR of the TCR CDR3. Each CDR3 protein is one row after TCRdb ran MiXCR on the multiplex PCR reads. This sample yields 75,000 to 100,000 distinct CDR3 sequences, of which roughly half are seen a single time; around 30% belongs to the top ten.

Sample: blood. This chain connects TRBV6-2 or TRBV6-3 to TRBJ1-1; TRBD1 might be the D (5 bases). This receptor was identified in a woman between 40 and 50 years old with Graves' hyperthyroidism. The CDR3 loop reads CASSARAGSLNTEAFF. Here the CDR3 DNA reads TGTGCCAGCAGTGCTAGAGCAGGGTCCCTGAACACTGAAGCTTTCTTT.